These 25 T cell receptor beta chains were sequenced from one sample in a study of blood T cell repertoires in COVID-19. TCRdb's table, derived via immunoSEQ multiplex PCR, lists solely in-frame clones and lacks some. The table records around 190,000 clones, roughly 77% of them present only once. Sequencing was carried out using peripheral blood. These receptors originate from a woman in her 40s with COVID-19, enrolled during active disease.

The CDR3 here is CASSSEGHGTSGGRGDTQYF. The DNA of the CDR3 is TGTGCCAGTAGTTCCGAGGGGCACGGGACTAGCGGGGGGCGTGGAGATACGCAGTATTTT. The chain combines TRBV19 with TRBJ2-3; TRBD2 matches at 15 bases. Looked up from germline, CDR1 is LNHDA and CDR2 is SQIVND (reference sequence). V was clipped by 5 bases and J by 5 bases; unmatched bases: 17. CDR3 length equals 20 residues.

V is TRBV5-6 and J is TRBJ2-5, with D tentatively TRBD1 (6 bases). Deletions cut 0 bases from V and 5 bases from J, with 17 bases between. The CDR3 extends over 16 amino acids. Germline V gene sequence: CDR1 SGHDT, CDR2 YYEEEE. The CDR3 DNA reads as TGTGCCAGCAGCTTGGCCCTGTATGCAGGGGCTGAGACCCAGTACTTC. This sequence encodes CASSLALYAGAETQYF.

The J gene is TRBJ1-1, the V gene TRBV5-1, with 9 bases matching TRBD1. V shed 3 bases and J 4 bases; nucleotides not matched to a gene: 7. The germline CDR1 and CDR2 sequences are SGHRS and YFSETQ. The CDR3 loop spans 15 amino acids. DNA for the CDR3: TGCGCCAGCAGCTGGACAGGGGAAGGGGGCACTGAAGCTTTCTTT. This encodes CASSWTGEGGTEAFF. Complete variable domain (other parts from reference TRBV5-1 and TRBJ1-1): KAGVTQTPRYLIKTRGQQVTLSCSPISGHRSVSWYQQTPGQGLQFLFEYFSETQRNKGNFPGRFSGRQFSNSRSEMNVSTLELGDSALYLCASSWTGEGGTEAFFGQGTRLTVV.

CDR3 sequence (DNA): TGTGCCACCAGCGGAGCGGGAGGGCCGAACACCGGGGAGCTGTTTTTT. Its protein is CATSGAGGPNTGELFF. The J gene is TRBJ2-2, the V gene TRBV15, with 10 bases identical to TRBD2. The germline gives CDR1 LNHNV, CDR2 YYDKDF (reference sequence). The CDR3 sequence is 16 residues long. V gave up 5 bases and J gave up 0 bases; unmatched junction bases: 3.

This clone was seen once. The V and J genes are TRBV5-5 and TRBJ1-3; 8 nucleotides align to TRBD1. Looked up from germline, CDR1 is SGHKS and CDR2 is YYEKEE (reference sequence). With 2 bases clipped from V and 3 bases from J, the junction kept 7 bases outside the gene matches. CDR3 length: 16 amino acids. CDR3 bases: TGTGCCAGCAGCTTTACAGGGGGTAAGATTGGAAACACCATATATTTT. Its protein is CASSFTGGKIGNTIYF.

The gene calls are TRBV7-2 and TRBJ2-1, with TRBD2 matching 9 bases. CDR1 is SGHTA and CDR2 is FQGNSA in the germline V gene. The CDR3 covers 19 residues. The ends lost 4 bases at V and 7 bases at J; junction bases unmatched: 20. The CDR3 is CASSSDPRTKSGGRNEQFF. The CDR3, as DNA: TGTGCCAGCAGCTCCGACCCTCGGACTAAGAGCGGGGGGAGGAATGAGCAGTTCTTC.

The chain uses TRBV19 and TRBJ1-2, with D perhaps TRBD1 (6 bases). With 3 bases removed from V and 5 bases from J, the gap between germline ends came to 16 bases. CDR3 length equals 15 residues. Germline-derived CDR1 and CDR2 are LNHDA and SQIVND (reference sequence). The CDR3 DNA sequence: TGTGCCAGTAGTATCGGGACATCTCCTTTATATGGCTACACCTTC. It codes for CASSIGTSPLYGYTF.

This clone was observed a handful of times. The V call is TRBV6-4, the J call TRBJ1-1; D possibly corresponds to TRBD1 (6 bases). Germline V gene lookup returns CDR1 MRHNA and CDR2 SNTAGT. The CDR3 loop spans 14 amino acids. Trimming removed 7 bases from V and 5 bases from J, with 17 bases in between. CDR3 amino acids: CASTIRRGRTEAFF. For the CDR3, the DNA is TGTGCCAGCACTATTAGAAGGGGGAGAACTGAAGCTTTCTTT.

The V and J genes are TRBV10-2 and TRBJ1-5; weak D call: TRBD1 (6 bases). The CDR3 consists of 15 residues. Germline lookup yields CDR1 WSHSY and CDR2 SAAADI. V was cut by 6 bases and J by 2 bases, with 14 bases left in between. For the CDR3, the DNA is TGCGCCAGCAGAGTACAGGGAGCGGGCAATCAGCCCCAGCATTTT. It codes for CASRVQGAGNQPQHF.

The V gene is TRBV20-1, the J gene TRBJ2-1; D not certain. Trimming shortened V by 6 bases and J by 7 bases, and 10 bases separated the two germline ends. CDR3 length equals 11 residues. CDR1 and CDR2 from the germline V gene are DFQATT and SNEGSKA (reference sequence). DNA for the CDR3: TGCAGTGCCACAGCCAAAAATGAGCAGTTCTTC. Translation: CSATAKNEQFF.

J is TRBJ1-3 and V is TRBV9; D ambiguous. This CDR3 has 14 residues. Germline V gene lookup returns CDR1 SGDLS and CDR2 YYNGEE. Trimming shortened V by 2 bases and J by 4 bases, and 10 bases separated the two germline ends. CDR3 protein: CASSVGEGGNTIYF. The CDR3 DNA reads TGTGCCAGCAGCGTCGGAGAGGGCGGAAACACCATATATTTT.

J is TRBJ2-3 and V is TRBV11-2; 7 bases line up with TRBD1. Germline lookup yields CDR1 SGHAT and CDR2 FQNNGV. The ends lost 8 bases at V and 2 bases at J; junction bases unmatched: 4. The CDR3 has 13 residues. CDR3 DNA: TGTGCCAGCGGGAAGGGGGCCACAGATACGCAGTATTTT. Translated, it gives CASGKGATDTQYF.

This clone was observed a single time. V usage is TRBV9 and J usage is TRBJ2-3, with a tentative D call TRBD1 (6 bases). The germline V and J ends were trimmed by 4 bases and 4 bases, with 13 bases remaining between them. This CDR3 has 14 amino acids. Germline-derived CDR1 and CDR2 are SGDLS and YYNGEE. The CDR3 bases are TGTGCCAGCAGCTCGCGACAGGACTCAGATACGCAGTATTTT. It translates to CASSSRQDSDTQYF.

This clone was detected only a few times. The chain has TRBV6-2 or TRBV6-3 and TRBJ2-3; D is ambiguous. V was clipped by 3 bases and J by 6 bases, with 7 bases between them. In germline, CDR1 is MNHEY, CDR2 SVGEGT. There are 12 residues in the CDR3. The CDR3 DNA reads as TGTGCCAGCAGTTATTCCCAGGATACGCAGTATTTT. As protein: CASSYSQDTQYF.

This clone was detected a few times. V gene TRBV9 combines with J gene TRBJ2-3; 8 bases fit TRBD2. The CDR3 sequence is 16 residues long. Germline V CDR1 and CDR2: SGDLS, YYNGEE. Trimming took 3 bases from V and 2 from J; bases not matched to a gene: 8. In nucleotides, the CDR3 is TGTGCCAGCAGCGCCCTTGGCGGGGGGATCACAGATACGCAGTATTTT. Residues: CASSALGGGITDTQYF. The full variable domain, its missing parts supplied by reference TRBV9 and TRBJ2-3, is DSGVTQTPKHLITATGQRVTLRCSPRSGDLSVYWYQQSLDQGLQFLIQYYNGEERAKGNILERFSAQQFPDLHSELNLSSLELGDSALYFCASSALGGGITDTQYFGPGTRLTVL.

CDR3 in DNA: TGTGCCAGCAGCTTTGCGGGAGATGTGTTGGAGACCCAGTACTTC. This codes for CASSFAGDVLETQYF. The chain links TRBV7-9 to TRBJ2-5; 7 bases fit TRBD2. CDR1 SEHNR and CDR2 FQNEAQ come from the germline V gene (reference sequence). The CDR3 extends over 15 amino acids. V was clipped by 3 bases and J by 5 bases; unmatched bases: 9.

This clone has only one observation. The chain carries TRBV5-4 and TRBJ1-4; no clear D gene. V was trimmed by 0 bases and J by 0 bases, leaving 6 bases between them. Germline loops: CDR1 SGHNT, CDR2 YYREEE (reference sequence). The CDR3 loop spans 15 amino acids. Written as DNA, the CDR3 is TGTGCCAGCAGCTTGGGGCAGACAACTAATGAAAAACTGTTTTTT. This gives the protein CASSLGQTTNEKLFF.

This rearrangement joins TRBV7-8 to TRBJ1-5; TRBD1 might be the D (6 bases). CDR1 SGHVS and CDR2 FQNEAQ come from the germline V gene. The V and J ends lost 3 bases and 7 bases respectively, with 19 bases between them. This CDR3 comprises 16 residues. CDR3 protein: CASSFSPGDIGQPQHF. Here the CDR3 DNA reads TGTGCCAGCAGCTTTTCTCCAGGGGATATAGGACAGCCCCAGCATTTT.

The chain carries TRBV3-1 (or the pseudogene TRBV3-2) and TRBJ2-5, with D tentatively TRBD1 (6 bases). The CDR3 is 13 residues long. In germline, CDR1 is LGHDT, CDR2 YNNKEL (reference sequence). Trimming took off 1 base at V and 4 bases at J, with 7 bases between the two ends. The CDR3 loop reads CASSQAGVETQYF. Written as DNA, the CDR3 is TGTGCCAGCAGCCAAGCAGGGGTAGAGACCCAGTACTTC.

The rearrangement joins TRBV6-4 to TRBJ2-7, with D tentatively TRBD1 (5 bases). CDR3 size: 11 residues. V was shortened by 2 bases and J by 7 bases, with 6 bases between the two germline ends. Germline CDR1 and CDR2: MRHNA and SNTAGT. The CDR3 is CASSDGAEQYF. The CDR3 DNA sequence: TGTGCCAGCAGTGACGGGGCGGAGCAGTACTTC.

The chain couples TRBV4-1 to TRBJ2-2; D unclear. Germline CDR1 and CDR2: MGHRA and YSYEKL. Deletions cut 4 bases from V and 0 bases from J, with 12 bases between. The CDR3 has 16 amino acids. CDR3 DNA sequence: TGCGCCAGCAGCCCCGGTCTTAGAGCGAACACCGGGGAGCTGTTTTTT. Translation gives CASSPGLRANTGELFF.

This clone turned up a few times. The rearrangement joins TRBV3-1 (or the pseudogene TRBV3-2) to TRBJ1-1; a possible D gene is TRBD1 (6 bases). Germline V CDR1 and CDR2: LGHDT, YNNKEL (reference sequence). V gave up 6 bases and J gave up 11 bases, with 16 bases separating them. The CDR3 loop spans 12 amino acids. In DNA form, the CDR3 reads TGTGCCAGCAGTCCGACAGGTCTAAAGGCTTTCTTT. It is translated as CASSPTGLKAFF.

This chain joins TRBV18 and TRBJ1-5, with 7 bases aligning to TRBD1. The V and J ends lost 2 bases and 5 bases, in that order; junction bases with no gene match: 9. The CDR3 loop spans 16 amino acids. The germline CDR1 and CDR2 sequences are KGHSH and LQKENI. DNA of the CDR3: TGTGCCAGCTCACCATTTGGACAGGAGGGGTATCAGCCCCAGCATTTT. It encodes CASSPFGQEGYQPQHF.

With respect to this clone: A junction boundary mismatches the germline segment, possibly from a read error. The chain employs TRBV2 and TRBJ1-4; D may be TRBD1 (6 bases). In germline, CDR1 is SNHLY, CDR2 FYNNEI. The CDR3 spans 11 residues. The CDR3 loop reads CASSLGHPNSF. In DNA form, the CDR3 reads TGTGCCAGCAGCCTGGGACACCCCAATTCCTTT.

This chain connects TRBV6-6 to TRBJ1-4; 10 bases align to TRBD1. The CDR3 extends over 14 amino acids. The V gene's germline CDR1 is MNHNY and CDR2 SVGAGI (reference sequence). Losses at the gene ends were 6 bases for V and 6 bases for J; bases not matched to a gene: 4. CDR3 nucleotides: TGTGCCAGCAGAACCGGGACAGGGGATGAAAAACTGTTTTTT. Encoded protein: CASRTGTGDEKLFF.